The sequence of this TCR beta chain was determined in a study of chemoradiotherapy in HPV16-positive cancers. V lost 4 bases to trimming and J lost 7 bases, with 11 bases between them. The germline V gene encodes CDR1 MNHEY and CDR2 SMNVEV (reference sequence). The CDR3 covers 14 residues. On this clone itself: Antigen: not known.

Study-wide points: Non-HPV-specific T cells did not expand in tumors during treatment, whereas candidate HPV-specific clones and E7-related motifs did. In HPV16-positive patients, HPV-responsive T-cell expansion tracked better recurrence-free survival.

Clones were read by immunoSEQ multiplex PCR, and TCRdb kept only the in-frame ones, dropping some. The sample shows 3,900 or so clones, about 91% of them seen only once. This sequence joins TRBV27 and TRBJ1-6, with TRBD1 as a possible D gene (5 bases). Sample: tumor tissue, taken from a patient who underwent chemoradiotherapy. The clonotype comes from a human donor with HPV-associated anogenital cancer. The CDR3 reads CASSYGQGNSPLHF. The CDR3 bases are TGTGCCAGCAGTTATGGACAAGGGAATTCACCCCTCCACTTT.